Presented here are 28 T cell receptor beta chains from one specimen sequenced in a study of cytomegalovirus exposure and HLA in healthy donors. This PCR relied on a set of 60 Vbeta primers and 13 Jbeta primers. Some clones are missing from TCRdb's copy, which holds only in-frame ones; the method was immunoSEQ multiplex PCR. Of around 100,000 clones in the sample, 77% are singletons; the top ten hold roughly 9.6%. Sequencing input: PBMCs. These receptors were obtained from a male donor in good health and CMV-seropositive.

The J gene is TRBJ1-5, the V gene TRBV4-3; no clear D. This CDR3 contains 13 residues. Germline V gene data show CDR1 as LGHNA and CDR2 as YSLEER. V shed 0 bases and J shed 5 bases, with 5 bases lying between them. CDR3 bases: TGCGCCAGCAGCCAAGACACATATCAGCCCCAGCATTTT. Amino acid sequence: CASSQDTYQPQHF.

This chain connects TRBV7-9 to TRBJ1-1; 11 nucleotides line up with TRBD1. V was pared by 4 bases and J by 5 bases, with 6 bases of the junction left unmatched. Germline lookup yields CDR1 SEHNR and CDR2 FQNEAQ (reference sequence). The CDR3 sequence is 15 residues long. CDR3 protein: CASSSGQGAKTEAFF. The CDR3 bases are TGTGCCAGCAGCTCCGGACAGGGGGCGAAGACTGAAGCTTTCTTT.

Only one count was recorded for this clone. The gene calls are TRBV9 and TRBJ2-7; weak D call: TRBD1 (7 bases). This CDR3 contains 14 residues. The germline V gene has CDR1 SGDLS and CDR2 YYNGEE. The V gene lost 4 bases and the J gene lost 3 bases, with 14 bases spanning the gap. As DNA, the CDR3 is TGTGCCAGCAGCCCTGCGGGACAGCGCTACGAGCAGTACTTC. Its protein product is CASSPAGQRYEQYF.

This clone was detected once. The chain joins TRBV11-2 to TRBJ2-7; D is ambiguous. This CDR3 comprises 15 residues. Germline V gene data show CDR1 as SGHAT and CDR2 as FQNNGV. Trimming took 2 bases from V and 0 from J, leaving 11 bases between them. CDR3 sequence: CASSLQFSSSYEQYF. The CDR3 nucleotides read TGTGCCAGCAGCTTACAGTTTTCCAGCTCCTACGAGCAGTACTTC.

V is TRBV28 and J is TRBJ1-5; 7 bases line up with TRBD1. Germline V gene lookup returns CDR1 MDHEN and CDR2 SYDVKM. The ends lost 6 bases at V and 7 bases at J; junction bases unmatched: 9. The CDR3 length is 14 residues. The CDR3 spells CASRRDSPGQPQHF. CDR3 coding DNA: TGTGCCAGCAGACGGGACAGCCCGGGCCAGCCCCAGCATTTT. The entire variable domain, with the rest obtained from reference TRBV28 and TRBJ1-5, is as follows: DVKVTQSSRYLVKRTGEKVFLECVQDMDHENMFWYRQDPGLGLRLIYFSYDVKMKEKGDIPEGYSVSREKKERFSLILESASTNQTSMYLCASRRDSPGQPQHFGDGTRLSIL.

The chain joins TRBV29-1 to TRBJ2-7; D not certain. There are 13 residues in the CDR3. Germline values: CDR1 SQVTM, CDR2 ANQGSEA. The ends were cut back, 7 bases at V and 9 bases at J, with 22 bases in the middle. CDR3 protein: CSAEANGEGGQYF. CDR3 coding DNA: TGCAGCGCCGAGGCCAACGGAGAAGGTGGGCAGTACTTC.

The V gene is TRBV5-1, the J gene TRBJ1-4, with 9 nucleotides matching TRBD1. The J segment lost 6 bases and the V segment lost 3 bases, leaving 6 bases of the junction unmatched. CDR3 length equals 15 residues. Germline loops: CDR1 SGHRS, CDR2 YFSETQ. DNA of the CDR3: TGCGCCAGCAGCTACTTACAGGGGGCGGATGAAAAACTGTTTTTT. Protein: CASSYLQGADEKLFF.

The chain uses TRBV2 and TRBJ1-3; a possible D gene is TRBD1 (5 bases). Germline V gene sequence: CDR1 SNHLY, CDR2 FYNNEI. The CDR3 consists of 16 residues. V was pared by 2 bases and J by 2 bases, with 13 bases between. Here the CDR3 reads CASSELRDFPGNTIYF. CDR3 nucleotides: TGTGCCAGCAGTGAATTGCGGGACTTCCCTGGAAACACCATATATTTT.

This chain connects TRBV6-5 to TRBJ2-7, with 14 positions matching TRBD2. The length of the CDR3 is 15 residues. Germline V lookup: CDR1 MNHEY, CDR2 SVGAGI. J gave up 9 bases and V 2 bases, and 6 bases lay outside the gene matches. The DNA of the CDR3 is TGTGCCAGCAGTTACGGGACTAGCGGGAGATCAGTGCAGTACTTC. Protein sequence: CASSYGTSGRSVQYF.

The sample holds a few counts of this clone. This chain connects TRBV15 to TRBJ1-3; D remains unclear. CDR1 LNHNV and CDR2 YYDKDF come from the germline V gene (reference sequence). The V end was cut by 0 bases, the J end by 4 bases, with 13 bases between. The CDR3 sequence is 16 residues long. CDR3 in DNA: TGTGCCACCAGCAGAGATTTGGGAGAGAGGGGAAACACCATATATTTT. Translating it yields CATSRDLGERGNTIYF.

CDR3 sequence (DNA): TGTGCCAGCAGCTTGGAAGCGTCGGCAGGGATCTATGGCTACACCTTC. Protein product: CASSLEASAGIYGYTF. This rearrangement joins TRBV5-5 to TRBJ1-2, with D possibly TRBD1 on 5 matching bases. The germline V and J ends were trimmed by 0 bases and 4 bases, with 16 bases remaining between them. The germline V gene encodes CDR1 SGHKS and CDR2 YYEKEE (reference sequence). The CDR3 covers 16 residues.

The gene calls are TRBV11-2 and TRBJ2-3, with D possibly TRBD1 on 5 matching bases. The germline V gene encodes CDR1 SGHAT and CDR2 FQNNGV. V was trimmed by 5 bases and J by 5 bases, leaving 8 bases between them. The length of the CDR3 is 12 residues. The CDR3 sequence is CASSQGGDTQYF. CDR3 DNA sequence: TGTGCCAGCAGCCAGGGTGGAGATACGCAGTATTTT.

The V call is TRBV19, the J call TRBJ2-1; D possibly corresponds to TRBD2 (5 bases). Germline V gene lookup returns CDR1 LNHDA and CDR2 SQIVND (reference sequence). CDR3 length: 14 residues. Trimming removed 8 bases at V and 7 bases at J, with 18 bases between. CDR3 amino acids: CASRGILVGNEQFF. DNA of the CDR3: TGTGCCAGTCGTGGTATACTAGTGGGAAATGAGCAGTTCTTC.

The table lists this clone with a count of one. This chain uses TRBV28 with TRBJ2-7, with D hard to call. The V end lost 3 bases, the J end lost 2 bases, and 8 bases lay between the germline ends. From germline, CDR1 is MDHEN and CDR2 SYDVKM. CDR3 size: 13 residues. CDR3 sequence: CASSFGQTYEQYF. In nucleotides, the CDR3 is TGTGCCAGCAGTTTTGGCCAGACCTACGAGCAGTACTTC.

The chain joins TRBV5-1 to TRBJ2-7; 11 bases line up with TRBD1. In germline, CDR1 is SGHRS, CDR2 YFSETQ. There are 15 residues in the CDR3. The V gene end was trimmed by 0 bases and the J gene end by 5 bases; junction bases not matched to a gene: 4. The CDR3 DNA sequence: TGCGCCAGCAGCTTGGAGGGACAGGGGGAGAACGAGCAGTACTTC. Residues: CASSLEGQGENEQYF.

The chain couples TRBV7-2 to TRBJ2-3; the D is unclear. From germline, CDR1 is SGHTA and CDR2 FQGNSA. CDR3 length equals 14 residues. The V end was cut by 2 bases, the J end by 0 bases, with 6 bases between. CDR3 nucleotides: TGTGCCAGCAGCTTAACGCAGAGCACAGATACGCAGTATTTT. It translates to CASSLTQSTDTQYF.

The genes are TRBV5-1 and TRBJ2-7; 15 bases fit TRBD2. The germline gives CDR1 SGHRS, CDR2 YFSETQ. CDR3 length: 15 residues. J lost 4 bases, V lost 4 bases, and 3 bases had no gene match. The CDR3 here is CASSAGTSGRYEQYF. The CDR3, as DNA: TGCGCCAGCAGCGCCGGGACTAGCGGGAGGTACGAGCAGTACTTC.

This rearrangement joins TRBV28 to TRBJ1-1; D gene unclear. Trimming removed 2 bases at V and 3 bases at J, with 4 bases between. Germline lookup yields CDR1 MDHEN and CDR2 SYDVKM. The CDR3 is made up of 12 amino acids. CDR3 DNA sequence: TGTGCCAGCAGTTTAAGCTACACTGAAGCTTTCTTT. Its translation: CASSLSYTEAFF.

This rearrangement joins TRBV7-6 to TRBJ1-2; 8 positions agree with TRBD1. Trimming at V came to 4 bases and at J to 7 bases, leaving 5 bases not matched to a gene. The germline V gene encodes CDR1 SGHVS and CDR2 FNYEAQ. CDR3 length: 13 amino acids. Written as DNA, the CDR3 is TGTGCCAGCAGCTCCCGACAGGGGCTTGGCTACACCTTC. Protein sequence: CASSSRQGLGYTF.

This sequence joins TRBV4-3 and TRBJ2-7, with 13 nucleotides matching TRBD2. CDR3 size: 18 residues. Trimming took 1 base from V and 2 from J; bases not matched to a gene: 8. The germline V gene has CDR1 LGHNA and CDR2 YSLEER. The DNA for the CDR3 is TGCGCCAGCAGCCAAGGGCCCGGGACTAGCGGGACCACCTACGAGCAGTACTTC. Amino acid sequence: CASSQGPGTSGTTYEQYF.

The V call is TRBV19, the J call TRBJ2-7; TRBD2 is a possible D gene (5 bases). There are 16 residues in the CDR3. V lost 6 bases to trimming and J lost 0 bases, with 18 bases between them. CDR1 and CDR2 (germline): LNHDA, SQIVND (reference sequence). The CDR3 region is CASRVTGNPYSYEQYF. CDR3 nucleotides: TGTGCCAGTAGGGTAACCGGGAATCCTTACTCCTACGAGCAGTACTTC.

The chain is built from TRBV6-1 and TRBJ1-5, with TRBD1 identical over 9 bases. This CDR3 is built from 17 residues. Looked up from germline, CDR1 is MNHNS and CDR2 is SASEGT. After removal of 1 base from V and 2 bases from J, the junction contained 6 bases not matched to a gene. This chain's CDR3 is CASSEDRGRGGNQPQHF. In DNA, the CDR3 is TGTGCCAGCAGTGAAGACAGGGGGCGAGGCGGCAATCAGCCCCAGCATTTT.

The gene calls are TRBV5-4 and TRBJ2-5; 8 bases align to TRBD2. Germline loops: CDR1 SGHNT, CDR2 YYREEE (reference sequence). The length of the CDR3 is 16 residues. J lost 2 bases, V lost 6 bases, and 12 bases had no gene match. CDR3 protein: CASNPWAGGGQETQYF. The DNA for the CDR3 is TGTGCCAGCAACCCATGGGCCGGGGGGGGTCAAGAGACCCAGTACTTC.

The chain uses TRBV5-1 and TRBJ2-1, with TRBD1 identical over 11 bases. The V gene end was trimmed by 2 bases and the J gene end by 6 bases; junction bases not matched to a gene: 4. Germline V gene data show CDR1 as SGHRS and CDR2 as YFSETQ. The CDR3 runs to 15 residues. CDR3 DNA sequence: TGCGCCAGCAGCTTCGGACAGGGGGCGTTCAATGAGCAGTTCTTC. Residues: CASSFGQGAFNEQFF.

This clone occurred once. The CDR3 DNA sequence: TGTGCCAGCAGGCCCCGGGAGAGGGGCGAGCAGTACTTC. It is translated as CASRPRERGEQYF. This chain links TRBV6-1 with TRBJ2-7; possible D gene TRBD2, 6 bases. Between the trimmed V and J ends, which lost 6 bases and 6 bases, there was a span of 15 bases. CDR3 length: 13 residues. CDR1 and CDR2 (germline): MNHNS, SASEGT.

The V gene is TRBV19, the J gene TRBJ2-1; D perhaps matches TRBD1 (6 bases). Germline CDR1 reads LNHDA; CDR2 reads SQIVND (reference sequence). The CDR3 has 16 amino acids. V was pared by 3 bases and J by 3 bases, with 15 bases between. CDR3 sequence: CASSMTHEGGYNEQFF. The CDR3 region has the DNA TGTGCCAGTAGTATGACCCACGAAGGGGGCTACAATGAGCAGTTCTTC.

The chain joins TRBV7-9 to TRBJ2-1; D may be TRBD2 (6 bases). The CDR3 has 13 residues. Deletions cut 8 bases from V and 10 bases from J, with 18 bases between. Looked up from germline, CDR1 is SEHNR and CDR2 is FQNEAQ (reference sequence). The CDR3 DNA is TGTGCCAGCGGTCCAGGGCGGGAAAACGAGCAGTTCTTC. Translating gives CASGPGRENEQFF.

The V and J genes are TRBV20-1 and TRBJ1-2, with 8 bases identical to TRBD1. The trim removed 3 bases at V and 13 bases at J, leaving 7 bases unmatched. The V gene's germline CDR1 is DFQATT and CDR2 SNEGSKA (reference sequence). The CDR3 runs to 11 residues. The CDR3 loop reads CSAREDREVTF. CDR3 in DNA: TGCAGTGCTAGGGAGGACAGGGAGGTCACCTTC.